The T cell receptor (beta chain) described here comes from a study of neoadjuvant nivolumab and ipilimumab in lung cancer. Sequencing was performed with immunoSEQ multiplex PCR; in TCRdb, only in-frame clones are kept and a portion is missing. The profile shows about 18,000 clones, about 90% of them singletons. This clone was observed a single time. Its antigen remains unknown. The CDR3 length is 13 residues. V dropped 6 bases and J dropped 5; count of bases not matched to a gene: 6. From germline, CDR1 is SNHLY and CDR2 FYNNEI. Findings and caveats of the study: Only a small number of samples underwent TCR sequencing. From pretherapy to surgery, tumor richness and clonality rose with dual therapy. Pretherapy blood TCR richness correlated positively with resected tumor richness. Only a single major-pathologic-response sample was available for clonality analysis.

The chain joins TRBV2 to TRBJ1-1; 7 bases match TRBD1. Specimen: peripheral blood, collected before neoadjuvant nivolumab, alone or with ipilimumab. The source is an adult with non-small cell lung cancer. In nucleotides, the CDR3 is TGTGCCAGCAGCTCTCAGGGGGGAACTGAAGCTTTCTTT. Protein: CASSSQGGTEAFF.